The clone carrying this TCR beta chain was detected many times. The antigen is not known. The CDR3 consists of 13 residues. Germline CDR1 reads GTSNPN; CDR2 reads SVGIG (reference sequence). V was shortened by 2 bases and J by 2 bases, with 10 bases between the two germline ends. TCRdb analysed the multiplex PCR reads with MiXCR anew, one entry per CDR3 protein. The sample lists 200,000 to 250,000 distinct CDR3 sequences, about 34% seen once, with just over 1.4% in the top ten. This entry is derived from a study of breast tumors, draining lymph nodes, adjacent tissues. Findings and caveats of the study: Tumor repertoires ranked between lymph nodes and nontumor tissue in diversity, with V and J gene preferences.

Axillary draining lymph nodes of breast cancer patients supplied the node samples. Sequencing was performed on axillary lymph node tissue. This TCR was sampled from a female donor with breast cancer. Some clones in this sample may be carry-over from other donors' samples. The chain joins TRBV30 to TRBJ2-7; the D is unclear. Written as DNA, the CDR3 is TGTGCCTGGAGTATCACTGTTCCCTACGAGCAGTACTTC. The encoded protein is CAWSITVPYEQYF.